Below are 11 T cell receptor beta chains sequenced from a single sample in a study of T cell changes during pregnancy in multiple sclerosis. Clones were read by immunoSEQ multiplex PCR, and TCRdb kept only the in-frame ones, dropping some. The table includes about 60,000 clones, roughly 92% detected once. The specimen comprised peripheral blood, sampled in the first trimester of pregnancy. These receptors were obtained from a female donor with multiple sclerosis, enrolled in a pregnancy study.

The rearrangement links TRBV6-4 to TRBJ2-1; D is ambiguous. Germline CDR1 MRHNA, CDR2 SNTAGT. The germline V and J ends were trimmed by 5 bases and 0 bases, with 11 bases remaining between them. CDR3 length: 15 amino acids. The CDR3 DNA reads TGTGCCAGCAGTCCTGACCGGAGCTCCTACAATGAGCAGTTCTTC. This sequence encodes CASSPDRSSYNEQFF.

This clone turned up a few times. This sequence joins TRBV18 and TRBJ1-6; possibly TRBD1 for D (5 bases). The CDR3 is made up of 13 amino acids. Germline V lookup: CDR1 KGHSH, CDR2 LQKENI. V lost 4 bases and J 6 bases, leaving 7 bases between the germline ends. The CDR3 region is CASSLDSNSPLHF. The CDR3, as DNA: TGTGCCAGCTCACTTGACAGTAATTCACCCCTCCACTTT.

V and J are TRBV18 and TRBJ1-1, with D possibly TRBD1 on 5 matching bases. Germline V CDR1 and CDR2: KGHSH, LQKENI. V shed 11 bases and J shed 4 bases, with 17 bases lying between them. The length of the CDR3 is 13 residues. DNA of the CDR3: TGTGCCGTCCGACATGGGGGGTTCACTGAAGCTTTCTTT. Protein sequence: CAVRHGGFTEAFF.

The rearrangement joins TRBV19 to TRBJ1-5; D may be TRBD1 (6 bases). CDR3 length equals 21 residues. V was shortened by 4 bases and J by 0 bases, with 28 bases between the two germline ends. The germline V gene encodes CDR1 LNHDA and CDR2 SQIVND (reference sequence). CDR3 protein: CASSTQLKIQGRTPSNQPQHF. The CDR3 DNA is TGTGCCAGTAGTACTCAACTGAAAATACAGGGAAGAACCCCTAGCAATCAGCCCCAGCATTTT.

The rearrangement joins TRBV7-3 to TRBJ1-5; the D gene is possibly TRBD1 (5 bases). The CDR3 loop spans 16 amino acids. Germline V gene data show CDR1 as SGHTA and CDR2 as FQGTGA. V shed 5 bases and J shed 0 bases, with 14 bases lying between them. The CDR3 region is CASSRQNPFSNQPQHF. The DNA for the CDR3 is TGTGCCAGCAGCCGACAGAACCCCTTTAGCAATCAGCCCCAGCATTTT.

The chain has TRBV9 and TRBJ1-5; no definite D call. Germline CDR1 and CDR2: SGDLS and YYNGEE. The germline V and J ends were trimmed by 1 base and 8 bases, with 7 bases remaining between them. The CDR3 sequence is 12 residues long. The CDR3 DNA reads TGTGCCAGCAGCGTACGGTTTAAGCCCCAGCATTTT. Protein: CASSVRFKPQHF.

V gene TRBV9 combines with J gene TRBJ1-1, with 10 bases matching TRBD1. CDR1 is SGDLS, CDR2 YYNGEE, per germline. V trimming: 4 bases; J trimming: 10 bases; junction bases outside the gene matches: 10. The CDR3 sequence is 14 residues long. The CDR3, as DNA: TGTGCCAGCAGCCTCCGACAGGGGGCGGCTCCAGCTTTCTTT. It encodes CASSLRQGAAPAFF. Complete variable domain (other parts from reference TRBV9 and TRBJ1-1): DSGVTQTPKHLITATGQRVTLRCSPRSGDLSVYWYQQSLDQGLQFLIQYYNGEERAKGNILERFSAQQFPDLHSELNLSSLELGDSALYFCASSLRQGAAPAFFGQGTRLTVV.

The chain couples TRBV7-6 to TRBJ2-7; 8 bases line up with TRBD1. Germline V gives CDR1 SGHVS, CDR2 FNYEAQ. The length of the CDR3 is 14 residues. V shed 6 bases and J 2 bases; nucleotides not matched to a gene: 6. The CDR3 is CASSSGTGAYEQYF. The CDR3 DNA reads as TGTGCCAGCAGTTCGGGGACAGGAGCCTACGAGCAGTACTTC.

The chain carries TRBV25-1 and TRBJ1-2; possible D gene TRBD1, 5 bases. The CDR3 has 14 residues. CDR1 and CDR2 from the germline V gene are MGHDK and SYGVNS. V was shortened by 6 bases and J by 0 bases, with 11 bases between the two germline ends. CDR3 bases: TGTGCCAGCAGCGTGGGGCCAGCTAACTATGGCTACACCTTC. Translated, it gives CASSVGPANYGYTF.

This clone was seen just once. The rearrangement uses TRBV27 and TRBJ1-1; 8 nucleotides match TRBD1. J was trimmed by 1 base and V by 5 bases; bases with no gene match: 6. This CDR3 is 15 amino acids long. Germline CDR1 is MNHEY and CDR2 is SMNVEV (reference sequence). The CDR3 DNA reads as TGTGCCAGCAGTCCTCGGACAGGGTGGAACACTGAAGCTTTCTTT. Its translation is CASSPRTGWNTEAFF.

The V call is TRBV11-2, the J call TRBJ1-1; the D is unclear. The germline V gene has CDR1 SGHAT and CDR2 FQNNGV. This CDR3 has 12 residues. The ends were cut back, 0 bases at V and 5 bases at J, with 4 bases in the middle. The CDR3: CASSLDGTEAFF. In DNA form, the CDR3 reads TGTGCCAGCAGCTTAGACGGGACTGAAGCTTTCTTT. The full variable domain, rest sourced from reference TRBV11-2 and TRBJ1-1, is EAGVAQSPRYKIIEKRQSVAFWCNPISGHATLYWYQQILGQGPKLLIQFQNNGVVDDSQLPKDRFSAERLKGVDSTLKIQPAKLEDSAVYLCASSLDGTEAFFGQGTRLTVV.